A selection of T cell receptor beta chains follows, all from one sample in a study of T cells in Graves' hyperthyroidism and ophthalmopathy. One entry per CDR3 protein, called by TCRdb with MiXCR from the multiplex PCR reads. The table records some 740,000 distinct CDR3 sequences, 14% of them present only once. The material sequenced was blood. These receptors all come from a woman in her late teens or twenties with Graves' hyperthyroidism. Each CDR3 is given with its conserved first and last residue. D genes are given only for firm matches. Size values are once, few and many counts, or a class for expanded clones, and some rows have none.

>many|TRBV19|TRBJ1-1|.
CASSMRTETEAFF
TGTGCCAGTAGTATGCGGACAGAGACTGAAGCTTTCTTT
>few|TRBV9|TRBJ2-3|TRBD2
CASSSPPGGSTDTQYF
TGTGCCAGCAGCTCCCCCCCGGGAGGGAGCACAGATACGCAGTATTTT
>many|TRBV30|TRBJ2-7|.
CAWGSGGPIHEQYF
TGTGCCTGGGGTAGCGGAGGACCTATCCACGAGCAGTACTTC
>many|TRBV2|TRBJ2-6|TRBD1
CASSRDRGGGANVLTF
TGTGCCAGCAGCCGGGACAGGGGCGGTGGGGCCAACGTCCTGACTTTC
>many|TRBV11-2|TRBJ2-5|TRBD1
CASSRNRGQETQYF
TGTGCCAGCAGCCGTAACAGGGGTCAAGAGACCCAGTACTTC
>.|TRBV10-3|TRBJ1-3|.
CAISEPGVNSGNTIYF
TGTGCCATCAGTGAACCAGGGGTTAACTCTGGAAACACCATATATTTT
>.|TRBV20-1|TRBJ2-1|.
CSAREASSYNEQFF
TGCAGTGCTAGAGAGGCGAGCTCCTACAATGAGCAGTTCTTC
>many|TRBV18|TRBJ2-3|.
CASSRTPSTDTQYF
TGTGCCAGCTCGCGGACACCTAGCACAGATACGCAGTATTTT
>few|TRBV14|TRBJ2-2|TRBD2
CASSLYSGRFDTGELFF
TGTGCCAGCAGCCTATATAGCGGGAGGTTCGACACCGGGGAGCTGTTTTTT
>few|TRBV9|TRBJ2-3|TRBD1
CASSERGTGGTDTQYF
TGTGCCAGCAGCGAAAGGGGGACAGGGGGCACAGATACGCAGTATTTT
>few|TRBV20-1|TRBJ2-5|.
CSARDLQTQYF
TGCAGTGCTAGAGATTTGCAGACCCAGTACTTC
>.|TRBV30|TRBJ2-7|.
CAWSFGRDYEQYF
TGTGCCTGGAGTTTCGGGAGAGACTACGAGCAGTACTTC
>many|TRBV20-1|TRBJ2-1|TRBD2
CSARRGGALADNYNEQFF
TGCAGTGCTAGAAGGGGAGGGGCCTTAGCGGATAATTACAATGAGCAGTTCTTC
>many|TRBV11-2|TRBJ2-2|TRBD1
CASNAGTGGFRANTGELFF
TGTGCCAGCAACGCGGGGACAGGGGGCTTCAGAGCGAACACCGGGGAGCTGTTTTTT
>.|TRBV20-1|TRBJ2-3|TRBD2
CSAREGLAHTDTQYF
TGCAGTGCTAGGGAGGGACTAGCGCACACAGATACGCAGTATTTT
>.|TRBV19|TRBJ2-3|TRBD2
CASSKQMTSGSQDTQYF
TGTGCCAGTAGCAAGCAAATGACTAGCGGGAGCCAAGATACGCAGTATTTT
>few|TRBV5-5|TRBJ2-7|.
CASSLDLQVEIAYEQYF
TGTGCCAGCAGCTTGGATCTACAGGTCGAGATCGCTTACGAGCAGTACTTC
>few|TRBV5-8|TRBJ1-5|.
CASSFFLISNQPQHF
TGTGCCAGCAGCTTTTTCCTGATTAGCAATCAGCCCCAGCATTTT
>.|TRBV6-2/TRBV6-3|TRBJ1-3|.
CASRLDRNTIYF
TGTGCCAGCAGGCTGGACAGAAACACCATATATTTT
>many|TRBV7-8|TRBJ2-1|.
CASSLYRGPPLNEQFF
TGTGCCAGCAGCTTATATCGGGGGCCCCCGCTTAATGAGCAGTTCTTC
>.|TRBV9|TRBJ1-4|TRBD1
CASSGQGLTNEKLFF
TGTGCCAGCAGCGGACAGGGTCTGACTAATGAAAAACTGTTTTTT
>many|TRBV27|TRBJ1-2|.
CASSLSQQVDGYGYTF
TGTGCCAGCAGTTTATCTCAACAGGTCGATGGCTATGGCTACACCTTC
>many|TRBV30|TRBJ2-7|TRBD1
CALRGPNSYEQYF
TGTGCCCTTAGGGGGCCCAACTCCTACGAGCAGTACTTC
>.|TRBV7-9|TRBJ1-2|.
CASSPRTEANYGYTF
TGTGCCAGCAGCCCCCGGACAGAAGCTAACTATGGCTACACCTTC
>few|TRBV19|TRBJ1-4|.
CASKRRTNEKLFF
TGTGCCAGTAAAAGGAGAACTAATGAAAAACTGTTTTTT
>many|TRBV2|TRBJ1-2|.
CASSEVGAGNYGYTF
TGTGCCAGCAGTGAAGTAGGTGCAGGGAACTATGGCTACACCTTC
>many|TRBV27|TRBJ2-7|.
CASSSTGVEQYF
TGTGCCAGCAGTTCGACCGGGGTCGAGCAGTACTTC
>many|TRBV27|TRBJ2-1|.
CASSLYSGNAYNEQFF
TGTGCCAGCAGTTTATACTCGGGAAATGCCTACAATGAGCAGTTCTTC
>few|TRBV4-2|TRBJ2-6|.
CASSQDGGPSGANVLTF
TGTGCCAGCAGCCAAGACGGCGGCCCCTCTGGGGCCAACGTCCTGACTTTC
>.|TRBV4-1|TRBJ2-3|TRBD2
CASSRRQSSGRADTQYF
TGCGCCAGCAGCCGGAGACAGTCTAGCGGGAGAGCAGATACGCAGTATTTT
>many|TRBV20-1|TRBJ2-3|.
CSARGGTSLLTSTDTQYF
TGCAGTGCTAGGGGCGGCACTTCCTTATTAACTAGCACAGATACGCAGTATTTT
>many|TRBV30|TRBJ2-1|.
CAWSSGLFEQFF
TGTGCCTGGAGCTCGGGACTTTTTGAGCAGTTCTTC
>many|TRBV7-2|TRBJ2-7|TRBD2
CASSGTRREGLNAKQYF
TGTGCCAGCAGCGGAACGAGGCGGGAGGGCCTAAATGCAAAGCAGTACTTC